The 7 T cell receptor beta chains below all came from one sample that was sequenced in a study of blood T cell repertoires in COVID-19. The table came from immunoSEQ multiplex PCR; TCRdb's copy has only in-frame clones and leaves some out. The data contain about 200,000 clones, about 83% of them singletons. Sequencing was done on a sample of PBMCs or T cells enriched from blood (not recorded which). The receptors here all came from a man aged 35 to 55 with acute COVID-19.

The V call is TRBV29-1, the J call TRBJ2-1; D might be TRBD2 (6 bases). CDR1 SQVTM and CDR2 ANQGSEA come from the germline V gene. CDR3 length: 12 residues. V was cut by 6 bases and J by 5 bases, with 11 bases left in between. CDR3 loop: CSVRQRDNEQFF. The CDR3 nucleotides read TGCAGCGTAAGACAGCGGGACAATGAGCAGTTCTTC.

This chain joins TRBV4-2 and TRBJ2-1; TRBD2 agrees at 9 bases. V shed 0 bases and J 1 base; nucleotides not matched to a gene: 7. The CDR3 totals 18 residues. Per germline, CDR1 LGHNA and CDR2 YNFKEQ. The CDR3 bases are TGTGCCAGCAGCCAAGATTCGTCGGCGGGAGGGTCCTACAATGAGCAGTTCTTC. Its translation: CASSQDSSAGGSYNEQFF.

As regards this clone: The same CDR3 arises from other DNA sequences in this sample as well. The chain has TRBV7-9 and TRBJ2-7, with 8 bases fitting TRBD2. Germline CDR1 SEHNR, CDR2 FQNEAQ (reference sequence). Trimming cost V 3 bases and J 0 bases; bases outside gene matches: 4. This CDR3 has 15 residues. The CDR3 loop is CASSLGGGSSYEQYF. The CDR3 nucleotides read TGTGCCAGCAGCTTGGGCGGGGGGAGCTCCTACGAGCAGTACTTC.

V usage is TRBV28 and J usage is TRBJ1-6; 9 positions agree with TRBD1. CDR1 MDHEN and CDR2 SYDVKM come from the germline V gene. This CDR3 is 14 amino acids long. V lost 6 bases and J lost 9; bases outside the gene matches: 6. The CDR3 sequence is CASSRDRAGSPLHF. CDR3 coding DNA: TGTGCCAGCAGCCGGGACAGGGCGGGTTCACCCCTCCACTTT.

This CDR3 is CASSDRTGKYEQYF. The CDR3 DNA follows: TGTGCCAGTAGTGACCGGACAGGGAAATACGAGCAGTACTTC. The V and J genes are TRBV19 and TRBJ2-7; 8 bases line up with TRBD1. Trimming cost V 5 bases and J 4 bases; bases outside gene matches: 7. Germline V gives CDR1 LNHDA, CDR2 SQIVND (reference sequence). The CDR3 is made up of 14 amino acids.

The chain uses TRBV5-5 and TRBJ2-1, with D maybe TRBD2 (6 bases). CDR3 length: 13 residues. V gave up 10 bases and J gave up 5 bases, with 16 bases separating them. Per germline, CDR1 SGHKS and CDR2 YYEKEE (reference sequence). CDR3 amino acids: CAGGAAGDNEQFF. The DNA for the CDR3 is TGTGCCGGCGGGGCGGCCGGGGACAATGAGCAGTTCTTC.

The genes are TRBV6-5 and TRBJ1-5; D is undetermined. This CDR3 has 12 residues. Germline CDR1 reads MNHEY; CDR2 reads SVGAGI. Trimming took off 11 bases at V and 6 bases at J, with 14 bases between the two ends. CDR3 sequence: CAATQRAQPQHF. CDR3 nucleotides: TGTGCCGCTACCCAGAGGGCTCAGCCCCAGCATTTT.